The 27 T cell receptor beta chains listed next were all sequenced from one sample in a study of OX40 agonist ivuxolimab in advanced cancers. Assay: immunoSEQ multiplex PCR; the TCRdb copy retains only in-frame clones and omits some. The sample yields 65,000 to 80,000 clones, about 90% seen once. The material was CD4+ or CD8+ T cells sorted from blood, obtained in a trial of the OX40 agonist ivuxolimab. The source is an adult with an advanced solid tumor such as melanoma, head and neck, liver or kidney cancer.

V is TRBV19 and J is TRBJ1-5; possible D gene TRBD1, 5 bases. The CDR3 runs to 14 residues. The V gene's germline CDR1 is LNHDA and CDR2 SQIVND (reference sequence). Trimming took off 3 bases at V and 5 bases at J, with 11 bases between the two ends. CDR3: CASSMPREYQPQHF. The CDR3 nucleotides read TGTGCCAGTAGTATGCCCAGGGAGTATCAGCCCCAGCATTTT.

The chain joins TRBV4-2 to TRBJ2-7, with 12 bases that match TRBD2. Per the germline V gene, CDR1 is LGHNA and CDR2 is YNFKEQ. This CDR3 comprises 17 residues. Trimming removed 0 bases from V and 1 base from J; junction bases left unmatched: 4. The CDR3 spells CASSQEIGLAGSYEQYF. CDR3 bases: TGTGCCAGCAGCCAAGAAATCGGACTAGCGGGGTCCTACGAGCAGTACTTC.

The genes are TRBV4-1 and TRBJ2-7; 11 nucleotides line up with TRBD2. Germline lookup yields CDR1 MGHRA and CDR2 YSYEKL. V shed 3 bases, J shed 2 bases, and the junction held 6 bases outside the gene matches. The CDR3 spans 16 residues. As DNA, the CDR3 is TGCGCCAGCAGCCAGGGTCTAGCGGGGGGCACCTACGAGCAGTACTTC. This encodes CASSQGLAGGTYEQYF.

V usage is TRBV7-6 and J usage is TRBJ2-5; TRBD1 might be the D (6 bases). Trimming stripped 3 bases from V and 5 bases from J, with 13 bases between. Germline V gene data show CDR1 as SGHVS and CDR2 as FNYEAQ. This CDR3 comprises 14 residues. CDR3 sequence reads: CASSLETGVETQYF. The CDR3 DNA is TGTGCCAGCAGCTTGGAGACAGGCGTGGAGACCCAGTACTTC.

The CDR3 DNA reads TGTGCCAGCAGCTTGGGAGACTACGAGCAGTACTTC. It yields the protein CASSLGDYEQYF. The rearrangement joins TRBV5-4 to TRBJ2-7, with D unclear. The germline V gene has CDR1 SGHNT and CDR2 YYREEE (reference sequence). The V gene lost 0 bases and the J gene lost 3 bases, with 4 bases spanning the gap. This CDR3 has 12 amino acids.

This clone has at least ten counts. The chain employs TRBV29-1 and TRBJ2-7; either TRBD1 or TRBD2 may fit D (5 bases each). CDR1 SQVTM and CDR2 ANQGSEA come from the germline V gene. Trimming took 0 bases from V and 2 from J, leaving 8 bases between them. The CDR3 runs to 13 residues. DNA for the CDR3: TGCAGCGTTGAAGAAGAGGGGACCTACGAGCAGTACTTC. It encodes CSVEEEGTYEQYF.

CDR3 sequence: CASSGGTGSSYNEQFF. DNA of the CDR3: TGTGCCAGCAGCGGCGGGACAGGCAGCTCCTACAATGAGCAGTTCTTC. The V and J genes are TRBV9 and TRBJ2-1; 8 bases map to TRBD1. Losses at the gene ends were 3 bases for V and 0 bases for J; bases not matched to a gene: 5. Per germline, CDR1 SGDLS and CDR2 YYNGEE. This CDR3 contains 16 residues.

V is TRBV19 and J is TRBJ2-1; D ambiguous. The germline V gene has CDR1 LNHDA and CDR2 SQIVND (reference sequence). The V end lost 1 base, the J end lost 4 bases, and 8 bases lay between the germline ends. The CDR3 sequence is 14 residues long. CDR3 region: CASSIVPEYNEQFF. The CDR3, as DNA: TGTGCCAGTAGTATAGTGCCGGAATACAATGAGCAGTTCTTC.

This clone was observed once. V and J are TRBV10-2 and TRBJ1-2; 8 nucleotides match TRBD1. Looked up from germline, CDR1 is WSHSY and CDR2 is SAAADI. CDR3 size: 13 residues. V was pared by 6 bases and J by 7 bases, with 7 bases of the junction left unmatched. As DNA, the CDR3 is TGCGCCAGCAGACCTGACAGGGGTTCTGGCTACACCTTC. Protein: CASRPDRGSGYTF.

V usage is TRBV4-2 and J usage is TRBJ2-1; 10 bases map to TRBD2. Germline assignment: CDR1 LGHNA and CDR2 YNFKEQ. With 3 bases clipped from V and 4 bases from J, the junction kept 9 bases outside the gene matches. This CDR3 is built from 17 residues. CDR3 residues: CASSQDSLAGEYNEQFF. The CDR3 DNA sequence: TGTGCCAGCAGCCAGGATTCTCTAGCGGGGGAATACAATGAGCAGTTCTTC.

The chain couples TRBV27 to TRBJ2-7, with D unresolved. The V gene's germline CDR1 is MNHEY and CDR2 SMNVEV (reference sequence). V lost 2 bases and J 5 bases, leaving 4 bases between the germline ends. This CDR3 is 11 amino acids long. The CDR3: CASSLGDEQYF. In DNA form, the CDR3 reads TGTGCCAGCAGTTTAGGAGACGAGCAGTACTTC.

The rearrangement uses TRBV19 and TRBJ1-1; D possibly corresponds to TRBD1 (5 bases). Germline V gene sequence: CDR1 LNHDA, CDR2 SQIVND (reference sequence). Between the trimmed V and J ends, which lost 3 bases and 0 bases, there was a span of 8 bases. There are 14 residues in the CDR3. CDR3 bases: TGTGCCAGTAGTATGTGGGGGATGAACACTGAAGCTTTCTTT. Its protein product is CASSMWGMNTEAFF.

The chain recombines TRBV7-6 with TRBJ2-7; D is possibly TRBD2 (5 bases). The length of the CDR3 is 15 residues. Germline CDR1 reads SGHVS; CDR2 reads FNYEAQ. V lost 5 bases, J lost 4 bases, and 18 bases lay in between. DNA of the CDR3: TGTGCCAGCAGCGATTCCCTCCCGGGGAGTTACGAGCAGTACTTC. As protein: CASSDSLPGSYEQYF.

Turning to this clone: The sample carries other DNA sequences with the same CDR3. This chain links TRBV5-6 with TRBJ2-7; TRBD1 matches at 7 bases. Germline loops: CDR1 SGHDT, CDR2 YYEEEE. V was pared by 4 bases and J by 1 base, with 5 bases of the junction left unmatched. This CDR3 is 14 amino acids long. The CDR3 DNA reads as TGTGCCAGCAGCCTCGGGACAGCATCCTACGAGCAGTACTTC. Amino acids: CASSLGTASYEQYF. Based on the CDR3 plus reference TRBV5-6 and TRBJ2-7, the full variable domain is DAGVTQSPTHLIKTRGQQVTLRCSPKSGHDTVSWYQQALGQGPQFIFQYYEEEERQRGNFPDRFSGHQFPNYSSELNVNALLLGDSALYLCASSLGTASYEQYFGPGTRLTVT.

J is TRBJ2-1 and V is TRBV27; D may be TRBD2 (6 bases). V was cut by 5 bases and J by 0 bases, with 14 bases left in between. In germline, CDR1 is MNHEY, CDR2 SMNVEV (reference sequence). The CDR3 sequence is 16 residues long. The CDR3 spells CASSHLAPSSYNEQFF. The CDR3 coding sequence is TGTGCCAGCAGTCACCTAGCGCCTAGCTCCTACAATGAGCAGTTCTTC.

V gene TRBV18 combines with J gene TRBJ1-1, with D perhaps TRBD1 (5 bases). CDR3 length: 12 residues. Per germline, CDR1 KGHSH and CDR2 LQKENI. Trimming removed 3 bases at V and 8 bases at J, with 10 bases between. The CDR3 sequence is CASSPRAGEAFF. CDR3 coding DNA: TGTGCCAGCTCACCCCGGGCAGGGGAAGCTTTCTTT.

The chain is built from TRBV4-2 and TRBJ2-5; D unresolved. V was clipped by 2 bases and J by 2 bases, with 15 bases between them. Looked up from germline, CDR1 is LGHNA and CDR2 is YNFKEQ. The CDR3 length is 16 residues. CDR3 coding DNA: TGTGCCAGCAGCCAATCCGACTTCATGCTTCAAGAGACCCAGTACTTC. Residues: CASSQSDFMLQETQYF.

The genes are TRBV7-2 and TRBJ2-1, with D hard to call. CDR1 and CDR2 from the germline V gene are SGHTA and FQGNSA. This CDR3 contains 17 residues. V was shortened by 2 bases and J by 3 bases, with 17 bases between the two germline ends. In DNA form, the CDR3 reads TGTGCCAGCAGCTTATATCTTGGTGCGTCGGACTACAATGAGCAGTTCTTC. It translates to CASSLYLGASDYNEQFF. The full variable domain, its missing parts supplied by reference TRBV7-2 and TRBJ2-1, is GAGVSQSPSNKVTEKGKDVELRCDPISGHTALYWYRQSLGQGLEFLIYFQGNSAPDKSGLPSDRFSAERTGGSVSTLTIQRTQQEDSAVYLCASSLYLGASDYNEQFFGPGTRLTVL.

DNA of the CDR3: TGTGCCAGCAGCTTCCAAGCAGAATACCAGGACTACGAGCAGTACTTC. The encoded protein is CASSFQAEYQDYEQYF. The rearrangement links TRBV13 to TRBJ2-7; D remains unclear. The germline V gene encodes CDR1 PRHDT and CDR2 FYEKMQ (reference sequence). V dropped 3 bases and J dropped 3 bases, with 18 bases sitting between them. The CDR3 is made up of 16 amino acids.

V and J are TRBV27 and TRBJ2-1; D possibly corresponds to TRBD2 (7 bases). This CDR3 is 16 amino acids long. Trimming left V 5 bases short and J 7 bases short, with 21 bases between. CDR1 is MNHEY, CDR2 SMNVEV, per germline (reference sequence). DNA for the CDR3: TGTGCCAGCAGTCCCTCATGGGGGGGCGCTTTGAATGAGCAGTTCTTC. It specifies CASSPSWGGALNEQFF.

The chain employs TRBV4-3 and TRBJ1-2; perhaps TRBD1 as D (5 bases). Germline CDR1 reads LGHNA; CDR2 reads YSLEER. V was clipped by 0 bases and J by 2 bases, with 10 bases between them. This CDR3 comprises 15 residues. The CDR3 nucleotides are TGCGCCAGCAGCCAAGACAGGGCCGTCAACTATGGCTACACCTTC. This translates into CASSQDRAVNYGYTF.

The chain is built from TRBV6-5 and TRBJ1-2; a weak D match, TRBD1 (6 bases). Germline CDR1 MNHEY, CDR2 SVGAGI. The V gene lost 6 bases and the J gene lost 2 bases, with 13 bases spanning the gap. The CDR3 extends over 14 amino acids. The CDR3 DNA sequence: TGTGCCAGCAGGTACAGGGAGACAAACTATGGCTACACCTTC. It encodes CASRYRETNYGYTF.

This clone occurred a few times. V gene TRBV10-3 combines with J gene TRBJ1-1, with D possibly TRBD1 on 5 matching bases. The CDR3 runs 14 residues. V lost 5 bases, J lost 1 base, and 11 bases lay in between. Per germline, CDR1 ENHRY and CDR2 SYGVKD. This chain's CDR3 is CAISLGLQNTEAFF. CDR3 bases: TGTGCCATCAGTTTGGGACTCCAGAACACTGAAGCTTTCTTT.

The chain links TRBV11-2 to TRBJ2-3; 10 bases match TRBD1. Losses at the gene ends were 4 bases for V and 5 bases for J; bases not matched to a gene: 6. The CDR3 totals 15 residues. Germline CDR1 reads SGHAT; CDR2 reads FQNNGV. This CDR3 reads CASSSGTGAQDTQYF. The CDR3 bases are TGTGCCAGCAGCTCCGGGACAGGGGCGCAAGATACGCAGTATTTT. The full variable domain, in which reference TRBV11-2 and TRBJ2-3 provide the parts outside the CDR3, is EAGVAQSPRYKIIEKRQSVAFWCNPISGHATLYWYQQILGQGPKLLIQFQNNGVVDDSQLPKDRFSAERLKGVDSTLKIQPAKLEDSAVYLCASSSGTGAQDTQYFGPGTRLTVL.

The chain has TRBV14 and TRBJ2-7; unclear D gene. Germline lookup yields CDR1 SGHDN and CDR2 FVKESK. The CDR3 has 12 residues. V was shortened by 5 bases and J by 1 base, with 6 bases between the two germline ends. CDR3 amino acids: CASSEQSYEQYF. Written as DNA, the CDR3 is TGTGCCAGCAGCGAACAGTCCTACGAGCAGTACTTC.

The chain carries TRBV19 and TRBJ1-1; D not resolved. Trimming pared 1 base from V and 4 bases from J, leaving 10 bases between. Per the germline V gene, CDR1 is LNHDA and CDR2 is SQIVND (reference sequence). This CDR3 is built from 14 residues. The CDR3 loop is CASSIGGSATEAFF. CDR3 coding DNA: TGTGCCAGTAGTATAGGAGGGTCCGCCACTGAAGCTTTCTTT.

The chain links TRBV5-5 to TRBJ2-7; D remains unclear. The germline V gene has CDR1 SGHKS and CDR2 YYEKEE (reference sequence). V was clipped by 2 bases and J by 7 bases, with 19 bases between them. The CDR3 runs 15 residues. CDR3 DNA sequence: TGTGCCAGCAGCTTTGGCGGAGACCCCCTATGGGAGCAGTACTTC. Translating gives CASSFGGDPLWEQYF.